Below, 18 T cell receptor beta chains from the same sample are listed, as sequenced in a study of T cell responses to AZD1222 COVID-19 vaccine. Some clones are missing from TCRdb's copy, which holds only in-frame ones; the method was immunoSEQ multiplex PCR. The repertoire holds some 110,000 clones, 88% seen once, with approximately 3.5% in the top ten. The sample in question was peripheral blood, obtained 28 days after the second AZD1222 dose. All receptors derive from an adult who received the AZD1222 COVID-19 vaccine.

The chain joins TRBV28 to TRBJ2-7; D ambiguous. Trimming left V 3 bases short and J 1 base short, with 10 bases between. CDR3 length: 14 amino acids. Germline V gene sequence: CDR1 MDHEN, CDR2 SYDVKM. CDR3 bases: TGTGCCAGCAGTTTGACTCAACCATCCTACGAGCAGTACTTC. This sequence encodes CASSLTQPSYEQYF. Variable domain in full (rest from reference TRBV28 and TRBJ2-7): DVKVTQSSRYLVKRTGEKVFLECVQDMDHENMFWYRQDPGLGLRLIYFSYDVKMKEKGDIPEGYSVSREKKERFSLILESASTNQTSMYLCASSLTQPSYEQYFGPGTRLTVT.

The chain is built from TRBV7-3 and TRBJ2-5; the match to TRBD2 covers 9 bases. This CDR3 is built from 16 residues. Looked up from germline, CDR1 is SGHTA and CDR2 is FQGTGA. After removal of 5 bases from V and 2 bases from J, the junction contained 9 bases not matched to a gene. The CDR3 DNA reads as TGTGCCAGCAGCCAAATGGCAGCGGGGGGACAAGAGACCCAGTACTTC. Translation: CASSQMAAGGQETQYF.

The V call is TRBV5-8, the J call TRBJ2-1; 7 positions match TRBD1. Germline lookup yields CDR1 SGHTS and CDR2 YDEGEE. This CDR3 has 13 amino acids. Trimming removed 5 bases from V and 7 bases from J; junction bases left unmatched: 6. The CDR3 sequence is CASRRTGGNEQFF. CDR3 coding DNA: TGTGCCAGCAGGCGGACAGGCGGGAATGAGCAGTTCTTC.

This chain uses TRBV7-6 with TRBJ2-7; 9 bases fit TRBD2. CDR1 is SGHVS, CDR2 FNYEAQ, per germline. With 1 base clipped from V and 3 bases from J, the junction kept 7 bases outside the gene matches. CDR3 length: 16 amino acids. The CDR3 loop is CASSLDGGRGGYEQYF. CDR3 in DNA: TGTGCCAGCAGCTTAGATGGCGGGCGGGGGGGCTACGAGCAGTACTTC. Combining the CDR3 with reference TRBV7-6 and TRBJ2-7 gives the whole variable domain GAGVSQSPRYKVTKRGQDVALRCDPISGHVSLYWYRQALGQGPEFLTYFNYEAQQDKSGLPNDRFSAERPEGSISTLTIQRTEQRDSAMYRCASSLDGGRGGYEQYFGPGTRLTVT.

V is TRBV28 and J is TRBJ2-3; a weak D match, TRBD2 (5 bases). This CDR3 contains 15 residues. Per the germline V gene, CDR1 is MDHEN and CDR2 is SYDVKM. V was shortened by 4 bases and J by 4 bases, with 15 bases between the two germline ends. In DNA form, the CDR3 reads TGTGCCAGCAGTTCACCTGGCGCGGGCCCAGATACGCAGTATTTT. Translating it yields CASSSPGAGPDTQYF. Full variable domain (missing parts from reference TRBV28 and TRBJ2-3): DVKVTQSSRYLVKRTGEKVFLECVQDMDHENMFWYRQDPGLGLRLIYFSYDVKMKEKGDIPEGYSVSREKKERFSLILESASTNQTSMYLCASSSPGAGPDTQYFGPGTRLTVL.

The J gene is TRBJ1-3, the V gene TRBV5-5, with D unresolved. V was clipped by 0 bases and J by 4 bases, with 11 bases between them. The CDR3 contains 15 residues. Germline V gives CDR1 SGHKS, CDR2 YYEKEE (reference sequence). CDR3 in DNA: TGTGCCAGCAGCTTGGTCCCCTTGGGGGGAAACACCATATATTTT. Residues: CASSLVPLGGNTIYF.

The rearrangement links TRBV18 to TRBJ1-1; D unclear. CDR1 is KGHSH and CDR2 is LQKENI in the germline V gene. The length of the CDR3 is 13 residues. V lost 1 base and J 0 bases, leaving 3 bases between the germline ends. The CDR3 protein is CASSPQVNTEAFF. The CDR3 region has the DNA TGTGCCAGCTCACCACAGGTGAACACTGAAGCTTTCTTT. Variable domain in full (rest from reference TRBV18 and TRBJ1-1): NAGVMQNPRHLVRRRGQEARLRCSPMKGHSHVYWYRQLPEEGLKFMVYLQKENIIDESGMPKERFSAEFPKEGPSILRIQQVVRGDSAAYFCASSPQVNTEAFFGQGTRLTVV.

This chain links TRBV27 with TRBJ2-4; 7 nucleotides align to TRBD1. CDR3 length: 14 residues. Trimming took 6 bases from V and 5 from J; bases not matched to a gene: 7. Germline CDR1 and CDR2: MNHEY and SMNVEV (reference sequence). Written as DNA, the CDR3 is TGTGCCAGCAGGGATGGGACAGTCCAAAACATTCAGTACTTC. It encodes CASRDGTVQNIQYF.

The sample holds a few counts of this clone. The V gene is TRBV5-1, the J gene TRBJ2-5; possibly TRBD2 for D (6 bases). Deletions cut 5 bases from V and 5 bases from J, with 13 bases between. Germline V gene lookup returns CDR1 SGHRS and CDR2 YFSETQ. This CDR3 contains 13 residues. This chain's CDR3 is CASSRPGEETQYF. The DNA for the CDR3 is TGCGCCAGCAGTAGGCCGGGAGAGGAGACCCAGTACTTC.

The chain couples TRBV19 to TRBJ2-5; possible D gene TRBD1, 6 bases. V lost 2 bases and J lost 2, with 15 bases in between. Per the germline V gene, CDR1 is LNHDA and CDR2 is SQIVND (reference sequence). CDR3 length equals 16 residues. Here the CDR3 reads CASSIRPPDRQETQYF. In nucleotides, the CDR3 is TGTGCCAGTAGTATACGTCCCCCGGACAGACAAGAGACCCAGTACTTC.

The chain employs TRBV7-3 and TRBJ2-6; no definite D call. The CDR3 is 17 residues long. The V gene lost 5 bases and the J gene lost 0 bases, with 14 bases spanning the gap. Germline CDR1 reads SGHTA; CDR2 reads FQGTGA. CDR3 bases: TGTGCCAGCAGCCCTCATTTATCTTCCTCTGGGGCCAACGTCCTGACTTTC. Its translation is CASSPHLSSSGANVLTF.

This chain connects TRBV11-2 to TRBJ1-1; TRBD1 might be the D (6 bases). Germline CDR1 SGHAT, CDR2 FQNNGV. V dropped 5 bases and J dropped 0 bases, with 13 bases sitting between them. The CDR3 covers 15 residues. CDR3 region: CASSLDSSMNTEAFF. CDR3 nucleotide sequence: TGTGCCAGCAGCCTGGACAGTTCCATGAACACTGAAGCTTTCTTT. Supplemented by reference TRBV11-2 and TRBJ1-1, the full variable domain reads EAGVAQSPRYKIIEKRQSVAFWCNPISGHATLYWYQQILGQGPKLLIQFQNNGVVDDSQLPKDRFSAERLKGVDSTLKIQPAKLEDSAVYLCASSLDSSMNTEAFFGQGTRLTVV.

The chain combines TRBV7-2 with TRBJ2-7; D is unresolved. Per the germline V gene, CDR1 is SGHTA and CDR2 is FQGNSA. This CDR3 spans 15 amino acids. Trimming shortened V by 0 bases and J by 0 bases, and 9 bases separated the two germline ends. The CDR3 protein is CASSLAWAFSYEQYF. As DNA, the CDR3 is TGTGCCAGCAGCTTAGCATGGGCTTTCTCCTACGAGCAGTACTTC.

V usage is TRBV7-2 and J usage is TRBJ1-1; D remains ambiguous. Germline V gene sequence: CDR1 SGHTA, CDR2 FQGNSA. Trimming cost V 1 base and J 8 bases, with 8 bases left between them. The CDR3 has 12 residues. The CDR3 sequence: CASSLDGLEAFF. The CDR3 DNA sequence: TGTGCCAGCAGCTTAGACGGGCTAGAAGCTTTCTTT.

The V and J genes are TRBV28 and TRBJ1-5; unclear D gene. This CDR3 comprises 11 residues. Germline CDR1 MDHEN, CDR2 SYDVKM. Trimming stripped 3 bases from V and 7 bases from J, with 4 bases between. CDR3 residues: CASSFEQPQHF. The CDR3 DNA sequence: TGTGCCAGCAGTTTTGAGCAGCCCCAGCATTTT.

V gene TRBV6-5 combines with J gene TRBJ2-7, with a tentative D call TRBD1 (6 bases). The CDR3 has 14 amino acids. Trimming stripped 7 bases from V and 2 bases from J, with 15 bases between. Per germline, CDR1 MNHEY and CDR2 SVGAGI. CDR3 amino acids: CASTPPGDTYEQYF. Written as DNA, the CDR3 is TGTGCCAGCACCCCGCCCGGGGACACCTACGAGCAGTACTTC.

The V and J genes are TRBV3-1 (or the pseudogene TRBV3-2) and TRBJ1-3; D is unclear. The V end lost 4 bases, the J end lost 0 bases, and 10 bases lay between the germline ends. Germline V gene data show CDR1 as LGHDT and CDR2 as YNNKEL (reference sequence). This CDR3 has 15 amino acids. The chain's CDR3 is CASSLLGVSGNTIYF. The CDR3 coding sequence is TGTGCCAGCAGCCTACTCGGGGTCTCTGGAAACACCATATATTTT.

The gene calls are TRBV3-1 (or the pseudogene TRBV3-2) and TRBJ2-4, with D possibly being TRBD2 (6 bases). This CDR3 is 18 amino acids long. V lost 1 base and J 1 base, leaving 17 bases between the germline ends. CDR1 and CDR2 from the germline V gene are LGHDT and YNNKEL (reference sequence). The CDR3 sequence is CASSQVPVGAGAKNIQYF. CDR3 in DNA: TGTGCCAGCAGCCAAGTCCCGGTTGGGGCGGGGGCCAAAAACATTCAGTACTTC.